This T cell receptor (beta chain) comes out of a study of cytomegalovirus exposure and HLA in healthy donors. For the study at large: Sequencing of about 179 million T cells in an earlier analysis found about 120 million unique TCR beta sequences.

Vbeta (60) and Jbeta (13) primers were used in the PCR. Clones were read by immunoSEQ multiplex PCR, and TCRdb kept only the in-frame ones, dropping some. The sample records 200,000 or so clones, around 82% being singletons. Study findings and constraints: It was shown in a later analysis that HLA-associated TCR beta chains were more clonally expanded than other, equally common chains. Exclusion as indistinguishable affected some V segments, including TRBV6-2 and TRBV6-3.

Sampled while nominally healthy, donors likely had unrecorded immune exposures. The CDR3 totals 19 residues. CDR1 is MNHEY, CDR2 SMNVEV, per germline (reference sequence). Trimming removed 5 bases from V and 1 base from J; junction bases left unmatched: 16. As concerns this clone: Its antigen is not known.

The sequencing sample was made of PBMCs. The source of this sequence is a boy between 5 and 17 years old in good health and CMV-seronegative. The V call is TRBV27, the J call TRBJ2-1; TRBD2 agrees at 8 bases. CDR3 loop: CASSPLRLAGPLSYNEQFF. The CDR3 DNA sequence: TGTGCCAGCAGTCCGCTCAGGTTAGCGGGGCCCCTTTCCTACAATGAGCAGTTCTTC.